This TCR beta chain stems from a study of sequential checkpoint blockade in melanoma. Across the whole study: After both sequences, patients received maintenance nivolumab.

Regarding treatment: randomized to nivolumab then ipilimumab (arm A) or the reverse (arm B). On this clone: One end of the junction fails to match germline, which may point to a read error.

The CDR3 is 16 residues long. Germline loops: CDR1 SGHRS, CDR2 YFSETQ. Only in-frame clones appear in the TCRdb table, and some are missing; sequencing was by immunoSEQ multiplex PCR. The table includes 5,100 or so clones, around 28% detected once. The receptor was isolated from a human donor with melanoma. This specimen was tumor tissue (inferred from file names), taken from a patient given nivolumab and ipilimumab in sequence. J is TRBJ2-1 and V is TRBV5-1; 8 bases are a match to TRBD2. The CDR3 bases are TGCGCCAGCAGCTTGGGGGCGGGAGGCTCCAACAATGAGCAGTTCTTC. The encoded protein is CASSLGAGGSNNEQFF.